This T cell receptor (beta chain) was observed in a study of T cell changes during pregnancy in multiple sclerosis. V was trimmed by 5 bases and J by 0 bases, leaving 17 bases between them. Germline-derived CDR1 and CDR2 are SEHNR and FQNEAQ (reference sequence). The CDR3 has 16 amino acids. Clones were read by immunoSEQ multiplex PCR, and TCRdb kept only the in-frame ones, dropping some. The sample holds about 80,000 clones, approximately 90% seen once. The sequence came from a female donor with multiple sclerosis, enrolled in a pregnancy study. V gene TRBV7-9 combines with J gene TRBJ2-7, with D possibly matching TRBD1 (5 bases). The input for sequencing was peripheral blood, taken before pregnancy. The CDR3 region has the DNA TGTGCCAGCAGCCCCCGGGCGCAAGGGGACTCCTACGAGCAGTACTTC. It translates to CASSPRAQGDSYEQYF.